A single sample gave rise to the 26 T cell receptor beta chains below, sequenced in a study of cytomegalovirus exposure and HLA in healthy donors. The assay was immunoSEQ multiplex PCR, and TCRdb's table has in-frame clones only and misses some. Of roughly 260,000 clones listed, roughly 90% were seen once; the top ten hold under 0.4%. Sequenced sample: PBMCs. Receptors originate from a woman between 18 and 29 years old in good health and CMV-seronegative.

The J gene is TRBJ2-7, the V gene TRBV6-5, with D tentatively TRBD1 (6 bases). Trimming shortened V by 0 bases and J by 0 bases, and 12 bases separated the two germline ends. The length of the CDR3 is 16 residues. Germline CDR1 and CDR2: MNHEY and SVGAGI. CDR3 in amino acids: CASSYSSGATSYEQYF. In DNA, the CDR3 is TGTGCCAGCAGTTACTCTTCAGGGGCCACCTCCTACGAGCAGTACTTC.

The V and J genes are TRBV2 and TRBJ2-2; TRBD2 agrees at 8 bases. The CDR3 has 15 residues. The germline gives CDR1 SNHLY, CDR2 FYNNEI. V shed 6 bases and J 3 bases; nucleotides not matched to a gene: 6. The CDR3 nucleotides are TGTGCCAGCAGCGAACGGGGGGGGTACACCGGGGAGCTGTTTTTT. As protein: CASSERGGYTGELFF.

This chain uses TRBV6-5 with TRBJ2-3; 7 bases match TRBD1. The CDR3 covers 15 residues. Germline assignment: CDR1 MNHEY and CDR2 SVGAGI. V was clipped by 2 bases and J by 5 bases; unmatched bases: 7. As DNA, the CDR3 is TGTGCCAGCAGTTACAGGTTCAGGGGGAGAGATACGCAGTATTTT. Encoded protein: CASSYRFRGRDTQYF.

As DNA, the CDR3 is TGCGCCAGCAGCTTGGGGTTCGGGATTTACAATGAGCAGTTCTTC. Translating it yields CASSLGFGIYNEQFF. The rearrangement uses TRBV5-1 and TRBJ2-1; tentatively, D is TRBD2 (5 bases). Germline CDR1 is SGHRS and CDR2 is YFSETQ. Trimming cost V 0 bases and J 4 bases, with 11 bases left between them. The CDR3 consists of 15 residues.

The J gene is TRBJ2-5, the V gene TRBV7-3, with 7 bases fitting TRBD1. This CDR3 contains 13 residues. Germline V gene lookup returns CDR1 SGHTA and CDR2 FQGTGA. V shed 5 bases, J shed 2 bases, and the junction held 2 bases outside the gene matches. CDR3 sequence: CASSRGQQETQYF. DNA for the CDR3: TGTGCCAGCAGCCGGGGACAGCAAGAGACCCAGTACTTC. Drawing the rest from reference TRBV7-3 and TRBJ2-5, the complete variable domain is GAGVSQTPSNKVTEKGKYVELRCDPISGHTALYWYRQSLGQGPEFLIYFQGTGAADDSGLPNDRFFAVRPEGSVSTLKIQRTERGDSAVYLCASSRGQQETQYFGPGTRLLVL.

V and J are TRBV9 and TRBJ2-7; 8 bases are a match to TRBD2. The CDR3 sequence is 15 residues long. V was clipped by 4 bases and J by 1 base; unmatched bases: 7. Germline V gives CDR1 SGDLS, CDR2 YYNGEE. CDR3 protein: CASSPGGVSSYEQYF. CDR3 sequence (DNA): TGTGCCAGCAGCCCGGGGGGGGTAAGTTCCTACGAGCAGTACTTC.

The chain has TRBV9 and TRBJ1-2; no firm D call. Trimming pared 6 bases from V and 6 bases from J, leaving 15 bases between. The CDR3 extends over 13 amino acids. CDR1 and CDR2 (germline): SGDLS, YYNGEE. The CDR3 here is CASTPQRENGYTF. The CDR3 DNA reads as TGTGCCAGCACCCCTCAGCGAGAAAATGGCTACACCTTC.

The chain uses TRBV2 and TRBJ2-7; 9 bases fit TRBD1. Losses at the gene ends were 6 bases for V and 0 bases for J; bases not matched to a gene: 6. There are 15 residues in the CDR3. Germline CDR1 reads SNHLY; CDR2 reads FYNNEI. The DNA of the CDR3 is TGTGCCAGCAGAGAGGGGACAGGGAGCTCCTACGAGCAGTACTTC. Translation gives CASREGTGSSYEQYF.

The chain links TRBV7-6 to TRBJ2-7, with TRBD1 matching over 8 bases. This CDR3 has 14 amino acids. V shed 3 bases, J shed 5 bases, and the junction held 6 bases outside the gene matches. Germline lookup yields CDR1 SGHVS and CDR2 FNYEAQ. CDR3 DNA: TGTGCCAGCAGCTTTCGACAGGGGAAGGACGAGCAGTACTTC. This codes for CASSFRQGKDEQYF.

The chain couples TRBV28 to TRBJ1-5, with D unclear. There are 16 residues in the CDR3. V lost 2 bases and J 5 bases, leaving 16 bases between the germline ends. CDR1 MDHEN and CDR2 SYDVKM come from the germline V gene. The CDR3 region is CASSLTGIREDQPQHF. The CDR3 DNA sequence: TGTGCCAGCAGTTTAACGGGGATTCGGGAGGATCAGCCCCAGCATTTT.

The chain carries TRBV7-9 and TRBJ1-5; D is possibly TRBD1 (6 bases). V lost 4 bases, J lost 6 bases, and 13 bases lay in between. This CDR3 contains 14 residues. Germline lookup yields CDR1 SEHNR and CDR2 FQNEAQ (reference sequence). The CDR3 spells CASSSSDSGQPQHF. The CDR3 nucleotides read TGTGCCAGCAGCTCCTCGGACAGCGGTCAGCCCCAGCATTTT.

The chain has TRBV6-6 and TRBJ2-3, with 11 bases fitting TRBD2. The CDR3 sequence is 16 residues long. The V gene's germline CDR1 is MNHNY and CDR2 SVGAGI (reference sequence). V trimming: 5 bases; J trimming: 2 bases; junction bases outside the gene matches: 6. CDR3 coding DNA: TGTGCCAGCAGTCTCCTAGCGGGGGGCTTCACAGATACGCAGTATTTT. Its translation: CASSLLAGGFTDTQYF.

The chain carries TRBV6-5 and TRBJ2-2; D is unclear. The CDR3 is 15 residues long. CDR1 is MNHEY, CDR2 SVGAGI, per germline. V dropped 1 base and J dropped 1 base, with 7 bases sitting between them. Written as DNA, the CDR3 is TGTGCCAGCAGTTACTTTGGCGGGAACACCGGGGAGCTGTTTTTT. Translated: CASSYFGGNTGELFF.

This clone was counted only a few times. The chain couples TRBV5-6 to TRBJ2-6; D is unclear. CDR3 length: 15 residues. Germline-derived CDR1 and CDR2 are SGHDT and YYEEEE. V lost 2 bases to trimming and J lost 0 bases, with 6 bases between them. This CDR3 is CASSFGPSGANVLTF. The DNA for the CDR3 is TGTGCCAGCAGCTTTGGGCCCTCTGGGGCCAACGTCCTGACTTTC.

The chain couples TRBV6-4 to TRBJ2-2; 8 nucleotides line up with TRBD1. CDR3 size: 15 residues. Germline CDR1 MRHNA, CDR2 SNTAGT. V was clipped by 6 bases and J by 2 bases; unmatched bases: 5. In DNA form, the CDR3 reads TGTGCCAGCAGCGACGGACAGGGAAACACCGGGGAGCTGTTTTTT. Its protein is CASSDGQGNTGELFF.

The chain couples TRBV7-6 to TRBJ1-1; tentatively, D is TRBD1 (6 bases). This CDR3 has 11 amino acids. Trimming pared 5 bases from V and 6 bases from J, leaving 7 bases between. Looked up from germline, CDR1 is SGHVS and CDR2 is FNYEAQ. The CDR3 DNA follows: TGTGCCAGCAGCCCAGGGGCTGAAGCTTTCTTT. This codes for CASSPGAEAFF. Complete variable domain (other parts from reference TRBV7-6 and TRBJ1-1): GAGVSQSPRYKVTKRGQDVALRCDPISGHVSLYWYRQALGQGPEFLTYFNYEAQQDKSGLPNDRFSAERPEGSISTLTIQRTEQRDSAMYRCASSPGAEAFFGQGTRLTVV.

This chain joins TRBV25-1 and TRBJ1-1, with a weak D call TRBD1 (5 bases). This CDR3 is 12 amino acids long. V lost 8 bases to trimming and J lost 7 bases, with 14 bases between them. CDR1 is MGHDK and CDR2 is SYGVNS in the germline V gene. CDR3 DNA: TGTGCCAGCTCCCGGGGGGAGTATGAAGCTTTCTTT. Amino acids: CASSRGEYEAFF.

As for this clone: Distinct nucleotide sequences in the sample also encode this CDR3. The chain recombines TRBV28 with TRBJ2-3; TRBD1 matches 8 bases. CDR1 and CDR2 from the germline V gene are MDHEN and SYDVKM. V shed 2 bases and J 5 bases; nucleotides not matched to a gene: 3. The CDR3 loop spans 14 amino acids. DNA of the CDR3: TGTGCCAGCAGTTTAGGACAGGGAGGAGATACGCAGTATTTT. The encoded protein is CASSLGQGGDTQYF.

V gene TRBV2 combines with J gene TRBJ2-1; TRBD1 agrees at 8 bases. With V trimmed by 9 bases and J by 2 bases, 3 bases remained unmatched. This CDR3 has 13 amino acids. Germline CDR1 SNHLY, CDR2 FYNNEI. CDR3 amino acids: CARGTGPYNEQFF. CDR3 in DNA: TGTGCCAGGGGGACAGGCCCCTACAATGAGCAGTTCTTC.

This chain links TRBV6-5 with TRBJ1-1, with D unresolved. Trimming pared 0 bases from V and 0 bases from J, leaving 8 bases between. Germline-derived CDR1 and CDR2 are MNHEY and SVGAGI. CDR3 length: 15 residues. The CDR3 reads CASSYSPGMNTEAFF. The CDR3 nucleotides read TGTGCCAGCAGTTACTCCCCAGGAATGAACACTGAAGCTTTCTTT.

This CDR3 reads CASSKVGQVYTEAFF. CDR3 DNA sequence: TGTGCCAGCAGCAAAGTGGGACAGGTGTACACTGAAGCTTTCTTT. J is TRBJ1-1 and V is TRBV21-1; the D call in the table, TRBD1, was not verified against the DNA. TRBV21-1 counts as a pseudogene. The CDR3 runs to 15 residues.

This chain joins TRBV10-3 and TRBJ2-3; 8 nucleotides agree with TRBD2. Germline trimming cut 3 bases from V and 0 bases from J; bases unmatched to any gene: 5. The CDR3 loop spans 16 amino acids. Germline values: CDR1 ENHRY, CDR2 SYGVKD. The CDR3 DNA is TGTGCCATCAGTGATAGGGTAGCGGGGAGCACAGATACGCAGTATTTT. Protein sequence: CAISDRVAGSTDTQYF.

The CDR3 bases are TGTGCCAGCAGTTACACACCGGGACAGCCGGCCTACGAGCAGTACTTC. The encoded protein is CASSYTPGQPAYEQYF. V gene TRBV6-5 combines with J gene TRBJ2-7, with 7 bases aligning to TRBD1. The junction had 9 bases not matched to a gene; V was cut back by 2 bases and J by 2 bases. The CDR3 runs to 16 residues. Germline loops: CDR1 MNHEY, CDR2 SVGAGI.

This clone was seen a single time. V gene TRBV27 combines with J gene TRBJ1-2; D possibly corresponds to TRBD1 (5 bases). The CDR3 has 15 residues. Trimming left V 4 bases short and J 4 bases short, with 16 bases between. Germline V gene data show CDR1 as MNHEY and CDR2 as SMNVEV (reference sequence). As DNA, the CDR3 is TGTGCCAGCAGTTCACCCACAGGAATGGGCTATGGCTACACCTTC. Amino acid sequence: CASSSPTGMGYGYTF.

V gene TRBV6-6 combines with J gene TRBJ1-6, with D hard to call. Germline assignment: CDR1 MNHNY and CDR2 SVGAGI (reference sequence). The CDR3 consists of 14 residues. V was cut by 5 bases and J by 10 bases, with 15 bases left in between. This CDR3 reads CASSPWGAESPLHF. The CDR3 nucleotides are TGTGCCAGCAGTCCTTGGGGAGCGGAGTCACCCCTCCACTTT.

The V and J genes are TRBV2 and TRBJ2-7; D ambiguous. The V end was cut by 2 bases, the J end by 4 bases, with 12 bases between. Germline values: CDR1 SNHLY, CDR2 FYNNEI. The CDR3 has 14 amino acids. CDR3 DNA sequence: TGTGCCAGCAGTGAAATTGTAGACTGGTACGAGCAGTACTTC. This encodes CASSEIVDWYEQYF.